Following are 25 T cell receptor beta chains from one sample sequenced in a study of T cell changes during pregnancy in multiple sclerosis (dated by TCRdb to the late 2010s). Library method: the immunoSEQ multiplex PCR assay. As stored in TCRdb, this immuneACCESS dataset retains in-frame rearrangements with V and J assigned. A fraction of the clones does not appear; measured against another copy, unresolved V genes explain less than half of the discrepancy, and the remainder lacks a known reason. The sample table lists around 40,000 clones, 85% to 90% of them with a count of one. The ten largest make up roughly 1.1% of the sample. The input for sequencing was CD4+ T cells from peripheral blood mononuclear cells, taken in the first trimester of pregnancy. Every receptor here comes from a female donor with multiple sclerosis, enrolled in a pregnancy study.

The chain has TRBV28 and TRBJ2-1; the D gene is possibly TRBD2 (6 bases). The CDR3 covers 14 residues. In germline, CDR1 is MDHEN, CDR2 SYDVKM. Trimming removed 7 bases from V and 0 bases from J, with 10 bases in between. For the CDR3, the DNA is TGTGCCAGCACCCGGAGGGTCTCCTACAATGAGCAGTTCTTC. It codes for CASTRRVSYNEQFF.

The J gene is TRBJ1-1, the V gene TRBV9; 8 bases map to TRBD1. With V trimmed by 9 bases and J by 5 bases, 9 bases remained unmatched. The CDR3 runs 13 residues. Germline V gives CDR1 SGDLS, CDR2 YYNGEE. CDR3 nucleotide sequence: TGTGCCAACCTCCAGGGGGCGCGTACTGAAGCTTTCTTT. It yields the protein CANLQGARTEAFF.

The chain couples TRBV18 to TRBJ1-1, with unresolved D. Trimming shortened V by 3 bases and J by 4 bases, and 12 bases separated the two germline ends. This CDR3 region has 14 residues. In germline, CDR1 is KGHSH, CDR2 LQKENI. CDR3 nucleotide sequence: TGTGCCAGCTCACCCTTCTCGGTTTCCACTGAAGCTTTCTTT. This encodes CASSPFSVSTEAFF.

V and J are TRBV25-1 and TRBJ1-2; a weak D match, TRBD1 (6 bases). The CDR3 covers 13 residues. Per germline, CDR1 MGHDK and CDR2 SYGVNS. Trimming cost V 2 bases and J 7 bases, with 11 bases left between them. CDR3 coding DNA: TGTGCCAGCAGTGAACAGGGGCGAGGTGGCTACACCTTC. As protein: CASSEQGRGGYTF.

V is TRBV30 and J is TRBJ2-3; D remains unclear. CDR1 and CDR2 from the germline V gene are GTSNPN and SVGIG (reference sequence). This CDR3 is 14 amino acids long. The V gene lost 3 bases and the J gene lost 6 bases, with 16 bases spanning the gap. In DNA form, the CDR3 reads TGTGCCTGGAGCGAATCTCTCCTAGACGATACGCAGTATTTT. Translation gives CAWSESLLDDTQYF.

The CDR3 DNA is TGTGCCAGCAGTCTCGCCCGGGACAGACCTTACGAGCAGTACTTC. This gives the protein CASSLARDRPYEQYF. The chain has TRBV6-1 and TRBJ2-7; 7 bases are shared with TRBD1. The CDR3 length is 15 residues. CDR1 and CDR2 from the germline V gene are MNHNS and SASEGT. The trim removed 5 bases at V and 4 bases at J, leaving 11 bases unmatched.

This sequence joins TRBV10-1 and TRBJ2-1; possible D gene TRBD2, 6 bases. The CDR3 length is 13 residues. CDR1 WNHNN and CDR2 SYGVQD come from the germline V gene (reference sequence). V was clipped by 6 bases and J by 7 bases, with 13 bases between them. CDR3 region: CASSESGRNEQFF. The CDR3 coding sequence is TGCGCCAGCAGCGAATCGGGGAGGAATGAGCAGTTCTTC.

Sample share makes this clone medium-sized. The chain joins TRBV5-1 to TRBJ2-1, with 8 bases matching TRBD1. This CDR3 region has 14 residues. The germline V gene encodes CDR1 SGHRS and CDR2 YFSETQ. The trim removed 0 bases at V and 8 bases at J, leaving 4 bases unmatched. CDR3 in amino acids: CASSLVDRDYEQFF. The CDR3 DNA is TGCGCCAGCAGCTTGGTGGACAGGGACTATGAGCAGTTCTTC. The full variable domain, in which reference TRBV5-1 and TRBJ2-1 provide the parts outside the CDR3, is KAGVTQTPRYLIKTRGQQVTLSCSPISGHRSVSWYQQTPGQGLQFLFEYFSETQRNKGNFPGRFSGRQFSNSRSEMNVSTLELGDSALYLCASSLVDRDYEQFFGPGTRLTVL.

The rearrangement uses TRBV5-1 and TRBJ2-1; 10 positions match TRBD2. V was clipped by 0 bases and J by 10 bases; unmatched bases: 7. The V gene's germline CDR1 is SGHRS and CDR2 YFSETQ. The CDR3 consists of 15 residues. As DNA, the CDR3 is TGCGCCAGCAGCTTGGCGCTAGCGGGAGCGCAAGAGCAGTTCTTC. Amino acids: CASSLALAGAQEQFF.

This chain links TRBV28 with TRBJ2-7, with TRBD1 matching over 9 bases. The germline V gene has CDR1 MDHEN and CDR2 SYDVKM. Germline trimming cut 7 bases from V and 1 base from J; bases unmatched to any gene: 2. The CDR3 consists of 13 residues. CDR3 in DNA: TGTGCCAGCACGACAGGGGGTTCCTACGAGCAGTACTTC. Its translation: CASTTGGSYEQYF.

This sequence joins TRBV6-6 and TRBJ2-2; no clear D. There are 15 residues in the CDR3. Germline lookup yields CDR1 MNHNY and CDR2 SVGAGI (reference sequence). V shed 5 bases and J shed 5 bases, with 15 bases lying between them. CDR3 in amino acids: CASSPIEVRTGELFF. The CDR3 coding sequence is TGTGCCAGCAGTCCCATAGAGGTTCGAACCGGGGAGCTGTTTTTT.

V is TRBV6-5 and J is TRBJ2-1; 12 bases are shared with TRBD2. V shed 4 bases, J shed 7 bases, and the junction held 5 bases outside the gene matches. The CDR3 is 15 residues long. Germline CDR1 reads MNHEY; CDR2 reads SVGAGI. The CDR3 bases are TGTGCCAGCAGTTCGACTAGCGGGAGAATTAATGAGCAGTTCTTC. Translated: CASSSTSGRINEQFF.

This chain uses TRBV2 with TRBJ2-1, with TRBD2 matching 7 bases. V lost 4 bases and J lost 6; bases outside the gene matches: 3. CDR1 is SNHLY and CDR2 is FYNNEI in the germline V gene. This CDR3 has 13 residues. Here the CDR3 DNA reads TGTGCCAGCAGTGTTTGGGGGGGCAATGAGCAGTTCTTC. This codes for CASSVWGGNEQFF.

J is TRBJ1-4 and V is TRBV19; D call uncertain. From germline, CDR1 is LNHDA and CDR2 SQIVND (reference sequence). Trimming stripped 0 bases from V and 3 bases from J, with 8 bases between. This CDR3 is built from 15 residues. The CDR3 region is CASSIDDAANEKLFF. The CDR3 bases are TGTGCCAGTAGTATAGATGATGCGGCTAATGAAAAACTGTTTTTT.

V gene TRBV27 combines with J gene TRBJ2-1; weak D call: TRBD2 (6 bases). The CDR3 length is 12 residues. V was trimmed by 2 bases and J by 15 bases, leaving 14 bases between them. CDR1 MNHEY and CDR2 SMNVEV come from the germline V gene (reference sequence). CDR3 nucleotides: TGTGCCAGCAGTTTAGCCGGGACTTGGCTGTTCTTC. It translates to CASSLAGTWLFF.

V is TRBV19 and J is TRBJ1-2; a possible D gene is TRBD1 (5 bases). The CDR3 has 15 amino acids. From germline, CDR1 is LNHDA and CDR2 SQIVND (reference sequence). Trimming removed 3 bases at V and 3 bases at J, with 14 bases between. The CDR3 spells CASSISQGVDYGYTF. In DNA, the CDR3 is TGTGCCAGTAGTATTTCCCAGGGTGTCGACTATGGCTACACCTTC.

The genes are TRBV6-5 and TRBJ2-1; 13 nucleotides match TRBD2. Germline V gene data show CDR1 as MNHEY and CDR2 as SVGAGI. J was trimmed by 6 bases and V by 9 bases; bases with no gene match: 5. CDR3 length: 14 amino acids. DNA of the CDR3: TGTGCCAGGGGGGGACTAGCGGGGTGCAATGAGCAGTTCTTC. Its translation: CARGGLAGCNEQFF.

CDR3 amino acids: CASSRGNYNEQFF. In DNA form, the CDR3 reads TGTGCCAGTAGTCGCGGAAACTACAATGAGCAGTTCTTC. The chain is built from TRBV19 and TRBJ2-1; no reliable D call. V lost 5 bases and J 3 bases, leaving 8 bases between the germline ends. Germline CDR1 reads LNHDA; CDR2 reads SQIVND (reference sequence). The CDR3 is made up of 13 amino acids.

The chain carries TRBV19 and TRBJ2-6, with 8 bases fitting TRBD1. CDR3 length: 15 residues. Germline V CDR1 and CDR2: LNHDA, SQIVND (reference sequence). The trim removed 8 bases at V and 0 bases at J, leaving 3 bases unmatched. CDR3 sequence: CASATGASGANVLTF. The DNA of the CDR3 is TGTGCCAGTGCGACAGGGGCCTCTGGGGCCAACGTCCTGACTTTC.

The rearrangement uses TRBV7-2 and TRBJ1-2, with 7 bases identical to TRBD1. CDR3 size: 17 residues. The germline V gene has CDR1 SGHTA and CDR2 FQGNSA. Trimming took 5 bases from V and 5 from J; bases not matched to a gene: 17. The CDR3 DNA is TGTGCCAGCAGCCCGAACCGGACAGGTTTTCTACTTTATGGCTACACCTTC. Translating gives CASSPNRTGFLLYGYTF.

This chain connects TRBV5-1 to TRBJ1-2; D gene ambiguous. V was shortened by 4 bases and J by 5 bases, with 18 bases between the two germline ends. Germline lookup yields CDR1 SGHRS and CDR2 YFSETQ. The CDR3 is 15 residues long. The CDR3 sequence is CASSPNSDGVYGYTF. In DNA, the CDR3 is TGCGCCAGCAGCCCCAACTCGGACGGGGTTTATGGCTACACCTTC.

The chain combines TRBV5-6 with TRBJ2-5; no firm D call. The CDR3 extends over 13 amino acids. V lost 1 base to trimming and J lost 5 bases, with 9 bases between them. Germline V gene sequence: CDR1 SGHDT, CDR2 YYEEEE. CDR3 DNA sequence: TGTGCCAGCAGCTTGTATGGCCGTGAGACCCAGTACTTC. Translated, it gives CASSLYGRETQYF.

The V gene is TRBV29-1, the J gene TRBJ2-1, with 9 bases lining up with TRBD2. The CDR3 runs 17 residues. Trimming took 2 bases from V and 2 from J; bases not matched to a gene: 10. Germline V gives CDR1 SQVTM, CDR2 ANQGSEA. This chain's CDR3 is CSVETLAGVSPYNEQFF. The CDR3 bases are TGCAGCGTTGAAACGTTAGCGGGAGTCTCCCCCTACAATGAGCAGTTCTTC.

The rearrangement uses TRBV7-2 and TRBJ2-3; 12 bases agree with TRBD2. The CDR3 has 17 amino acids. The V segment lost 4 bases and the J segment 2 bases; nucleotides outside the gene matches: 7. The germline V gene has CDR1 SGHTA and CDR2 FQGNSA. This CDR3 reads CASSSPLAGGDTDTQYF. The CDR3 bases are TGTGCCAGCAGCTCCCCTCTAGCGGGAGGGGACACAGATACGCAGTATTTT.

This clone was seen more than once but under ten times. This chain connects TRBV28 to TRBJ1-1; D ambiguous. The CDR3 loop spans 15 amino acids. Per the germline V gene, CDR1 is MDHEN and CDR2 is SYDVKM. V lost 5 bases to trimming and J lost 0 bases, with 13 bases between them. CDR3 protein: CASSPHEGVNTEAFF. CDR3 sequence (DNA): TGTGCCAGCAGTCCTCACGAGGGTGTGAACACTGAAGCTTTCTTT.